The following is a T cell receptor (beta chain) sequence with its context. These data originate in a study of CDR3 diversity in severe acne. The germline CDR1 and CDR2 sequences are MNHEY and SVGAGI. V lost 6 bases to trimming and J lost 3 bases, with 15 bases between them. This CDR3 region has 15 residues. Via MiXCR, TCRdb re-called the PCR reads, giving one row per CDR3 protein. The sample gives fewer than 90,000 distinct CDR3 sequences, 49% of which show up once; roughly 10% is in the top ten. The sample comprised blood. This TCR was recovered from a male donor with severe acne vulgaris. V gene TRBV6-5 combines with J gene TRBJ1-5; maybe TRBD1 (5 bases). For the CDR3, the DNA is TGTGCCAGCAGACCCCCGGGGCGCCTCAATCAGCCCCAGCATTTT. It specifies CASRPPGRLNQPQHF.